The source of this TCR beta chain is a study of blood T cell repertoires in COVID-19. Original processing methods: By means of reference gene primer amplification, nucleated cell counts were estimated. Produced via immunoSEQ multiplex PCR; TCRdb's table is partial and in-frame only. That table furnishes V, J and clone size, whereas the DNA furnished D and trimming. The table records about 350,000 clones, roughly 87% of them present only once. The J segment lost 3 bases and the V segment lost 4 bases, leaving 4 bases of the junction unmatched. In germline, CDR1 is SGHTS, CDR2 YDEGEE. CDR3 length: 14 amino acids. Cohort assignment relied on participant-reported clinical history.

The genes are TRBV5-8 and TRBJ1-2; 9 nucleotides line up with TRBD1. The specimen was PBMCs or T cells enriched from blood (not recorded which). The receptor comes from a woman aged 25-40 years who had recovered from COVID-19. CDR3 DNA: TGTGCCAGCAGCCAAAGACAGGGGGACTATGGCTACACCTTC. Its translation is CASSQRQGDYGYTF.